The 17 T cell receptor beta chains below were found in one sample sequenced in a study of shared clonotypes between healthy human individuals. It was CD45RO-negative cells, positively selected for CCR7, that made up naive CD8 cells, with terminally differentiated effector memory CD45RA+ cells excluded. The data were produced by immunoSEQ multiplex PCR, yet TCRdb's version contains in-frame clones alone and is incomplete. The table shows under 1 million clones, with over 90% occurring only once. The specimen sequenced was naive CD8+ T cells sorted from blood. The receptors derive from a young man in good health.

This clone appeared a single time. The rearrangement joins TRBV7-2 to TRBJ2-1; 9 bases are a match to TRBD1. The J segment lost 8 bases and the V segment lost 5 bases, leaving 1 base of the junction unmatched. CDR1 SGHTA and CDR2 FQGNSA come from the germline V gene. This CDR3 is built from 12 residues. The CDR3 coding sequence is TGTGCCAGCAGCACAGGGGGCCATGAGCAGTTCTTC. It codes for CASSTGGHEQFF.

The chain employs TRBV15 and TRBJ1-5; TRBD1 aligns across 10 bases. V shed 1 base, J shed 7 bases, and the junction held 7 bases outside the gene matches. The CDR3 consists of 16 residues. The germline V gene has CDR1 LNHNV and CDR2 YYDKDF (reference sequence). The CDR3 region has the DNA TGTGCCACCAGCAGAGTCGGGACAGGGGAGGTCCAGCCCCAGCATTTT. Protein sequence: CATSRVGTGEVQPQHF.

A single count supports this clone. The rearrangement uses TRBV5-5 and TRBJ2-3; maybe TRBD2 (5 bases). This CDR3 region has 18 residues. The V and J ends lost 2 bases and 2 bases respectively, with 21 bases between them. Germline CDR1 and CDR2: SGHKS and YYEKEE (reference sequence). CDR3 DNA: TGTGCCAGCAGCTTAGTCGTTATCGGACTGTCTAACACAGATACGCAGTATTTT. It encodes CASSLVVIGLSNTDTQYF.

V usage is TRBV10-2 and J usage is TRBJ2-2, with D possibly TRBD2 on 6 matching bases. Germline V gives CDR1 WSHSY, CDR2 SAAADI. The CDR3 is 13 residues long. V lost 8 bases and J 1 base, leaving 8 bases between the germline ends. CDR3 coding DNA: TGCGCCAGCGGCGGGGTGAACACCGGGGAGCTGTTTTTT. Amino acids: CASGGVNTGELFF.

The chain carries TRBV27 and TRBJ1-5; tentative D call: TRBD1 (6 bases). Germline CDR1 reads MNHEY; CDR2 reads SMNVEV (reference sequence). The V gene lost 2 bases and the J gene lost 0 bases, with 14 bases spanning the gap. The length of the CDR3 is 17 residues. The CDR3 sequence: CASSLRGTTYSNQPQHF. CDR3 DNA: TGTGCCAGCAGTTTAAGGGGGACAACTTATAGCAATCAGCCCCAGCATTTT.

The chain uses TRBV5-1 and TRBJ2-7, with D possibly being TRBD1 (5 bases). CDR3 size: 13 residues. CDR1 and CDR2 (germline): SGHRS, YFSETQ. Deletions cut 4 bases from V and 0 bases from J, with 8 bases between. CDR3 residues: CASSRQSSYEQYF. The DNA for the CDR3 is TGCGCCAGCAGCAGACAGAGCTCCTACGAGCAGTACTTC.

With respect to this clone: A single base separates this from a much larger clone, so it may be a read error. Other DNA sequences in this specimen translate into the identical CDR3. The rearrangement links TRBV27 to TRBJ2-1; D may be TRBD1 (5 bases). V lost 3 bases and J 8 bases, leaving 8 bases between the germline ends. Germline values: CDR1 MNHEY, CDR2 SMNVEV (reference sequence). The CDR3 is 12 amino acids. CDR3 sequence: CASSLLGDEQFF. In nucleotides, the CDR3 is TGTGCCAGCAGTTTGCTAGGGGATGAGCAGTTCTTC.

The CDR3 nucleotides read TGTGCCAGCAGCCTAGGGGGGAGCTCCTACGAGCAGTACTTC. Residues: CASSLGGSSYEQYF. The chain links TRBV9 to TRBJ2-7; D possibly matches TRBD1 or TRBD2 (6 bases each). This CDR3 region has 14 residues. From germline, CDR1 is SGDLS and CDR2 YYNGEE. The V end lost 4 bases, the J end lost 0 bases, and 11 bases lay between the germline ends.

CDR3 nucleotide sequence: TGTGCCAGCAGTCCCCGTCCCCCAGGTATTGCATCCTACAATGAGCAGTTCTTC. Protein sequence: CASSPRPPGIASYNEQFF. V is TRBV27 and J is TRBJ2-1; D call uncertain. Germline V gene data show CDR1 as MNHEY and CDR2 as SMNVEV (reference sequence). Trimming pared 5 bases from V and 1 base from J, leaving 21 bases between. The CDR3 extends over 18 amino acids.

The rearrangement joins TRBV7-9 to TRBJ1-4; D is possibly TRBD1 (6 bases). Germline CDR1 SEHNR, CDR2 FQNEAQ (reference sequence). Trimming took off 3 bases at V and 6 bases at J, with 11 bases between the two ends. The CDR3 covers 14 residues. The chain's CDR3 is CASSFRGGDEKLFF. The CDR3 nucleotides read TGTGCCAGCAGCTTCAGAGGGGGGGATGAAAAACTGTTTTTT.

On this clone itself: Other DNA variants within this sample encode the same CDR3. V gene TRBV14 combines with J gene TRBJ2-1, with D uncertain. Trimming cost V 0 bases and J 4 bases, with 4 bases left between them. The CDR3 spans 13 residues. Germline V gene data show CDR1 as SGHDN and CDR2 as FVKESK. CDR3 loop: CASSQENYNEQFF. Written as DNA, the CDR3 is TGTGCCAGCAGCCAAGAGAATTACAATGAGCAGTTCTTC.

This chain links TRBV11-2 with TRBJ1-4; D is perhaps TRBD1 (6 bases). Per the germline V gene, CDR1 is SGHAT and CDR2 is FQNNGV. Trimming removed 5 bases from V and 7 bases from J, with 8 bases in between. The CDR3 spans 12 residues. The CDR3 nucleotides are TGTGCCAGCAGCCAACAGGGTGAAAAACTGTTTTTT. It translates to CASSQQGEKLFF.

The V gene is TRBV7-9, the J gene TRBJ2-7; 11 bases are shared with TRBD2. V lost 4 bases, J lost 2 bases, and 16 bases stayed unmatched. Germline CDR1 is SEHNR and CDR2 is FQNEAQ (reference sequence). This CDR3 is built from 19 residues. Written as DNA, the CDR3 is TGTGCCAGCAGCTACTGGGGGCGGCAACTAGCGGGAGAGACCTACGAGCAGTACTTC. Protein: CASSYWGRQLAGETYEQYF.

The genes are TRBV7-9 and TRBJ1-2; 8 bases are a match to TRBD1. Unmatched junction bases numbered 9, after V lost 5 bases and J lost 4 bases. There are 15 residues in the CDR3. Germline lookup yields CDR1 SEHNR and CDR2 FQNEAQ (reference sequence). In DNA form, the CDR3 reads TGTGCCAGCAGCGGGGACAGGCGCCCTTTCTATGGCTACACCTTC. Protein sequence: CASSGDRRPFYGYTF.

CDR3 amino acids: CASRPVVSTGELFF. CDR3 in DNA: TGTGCTAGCCGACCTGTCGTTAGCACCGGGGAGCTGTTTTTT. The chain recombines TRBV7-7 with TRBJ2-2, with D hard to call. This CDR3 comprises 14 residues. The germline V gene encodes CDR1 SSHAT and CDR2 FNYEAQ (reference sequence).

The V and J genes are TRBV7-2 and TRBJ1-1, with no clear D. The CDR3 has 14 amino acids. Germline V lookup: CDR1 SGHTA, CDR2 FQGNSA. Trimming took 4 bases from V and 1 from J, leaving 10 bases between them. The CDR3 reads CASSSGSWNTEAFF. The CDR3 DNA reads TGTGCCAGCAGCTCCGGGTCTTGGAACACTGAAGCTTTCTTT.

V usage is TRBV9 and J usage is TRBJ2-1; the D gene is possibly TRBD2 (6 bases). Germline V gives CDR1 SGDLS, CDR2 YYNGEE. Trimming took 2 bases from V and 6 from J, leaving 15 bases between them. The length of the CDR3 is 15 residues. The CDR3 nucleotides read TGTGCCAGCAGCGTGGCTCTAGCGCATAGCAATGAGCAGTTCTTC. Translating it yields CASSVALAHSNEQFF.